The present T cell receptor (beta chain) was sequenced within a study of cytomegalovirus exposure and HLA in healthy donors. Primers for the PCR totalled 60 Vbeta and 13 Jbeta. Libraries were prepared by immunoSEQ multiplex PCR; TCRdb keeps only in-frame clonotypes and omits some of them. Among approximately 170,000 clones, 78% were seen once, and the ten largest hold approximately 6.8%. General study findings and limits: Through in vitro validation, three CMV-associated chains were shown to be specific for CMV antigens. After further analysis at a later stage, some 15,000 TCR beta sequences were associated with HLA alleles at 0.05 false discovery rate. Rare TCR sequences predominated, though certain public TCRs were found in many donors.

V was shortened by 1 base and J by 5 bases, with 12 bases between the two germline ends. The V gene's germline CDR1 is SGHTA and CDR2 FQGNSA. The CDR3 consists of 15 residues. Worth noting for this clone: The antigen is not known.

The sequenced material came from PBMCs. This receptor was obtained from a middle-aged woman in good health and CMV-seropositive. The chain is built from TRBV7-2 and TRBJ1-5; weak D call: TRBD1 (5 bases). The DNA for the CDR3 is TGTGCCAGCAGCTTAGGAGGGGAGGGTCATCAGCCCCAGCATTTT. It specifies CASSLGGEGHQPQHF.